Following are 22 T cell receptor beta chains from one sample sequenced in a study of blood T cell repertoires in COVID-19. Clones were sequenced by immunoSEQ multiplex PCR, and TCRdb holds only the in-frame ones, with some missing. The repertoire includes 200,000 to 250,000 clones, around 83% of them detected once, and approximately 5.6% sits in the top ten. The sample was peripheral blood. Every receptor here comes from a woman aged 65 to 85 with COVID-19, enrolled during active disease.

This chain joins TRBV19 and TRBJ2-2; D gene ambiguous. CDR3 length equals 14 residues. In germline, CDR1 is LNHDA, CDR2 SQIVND (reference sequence). Trimming removed 3 bases at V and 0 bases at J, with 5 bases between. The CDR3 loop is CASSISTNTGELFF. In DNA, the CDR3 is TGTGCCAGTAGTATTTCAACGAACACCGGGGAGCTGTTTTTT.

This chain uses TRBV9 with TRBJ2-1; 7 bases map to TRBD2. V dropped 0 bases and J dropped 10; count of bases not matched to a gene: 7. The CDR3 length is 14 residues. Germline values: CDR1 SGDLS, CDR2 YYNGEE. In DNA form, the CDR3 reads TGTGCCAGCAGCGTAGAGGGGAGGGAGGGAGAGCAGTTCTTC. Encoded protein: CASSVEGREGEQFF.

This clone was recorded once. The V and J genes are TRBV25-1 and TRBJ2-5; D may be TRBD2 (6 bases). With 2 bases removed from V and 3 bases from J, the gap between germline ends came to 10 bases. CDR3 length: 14 residues. Germline V CDR1 and CDR2: MGHDK, SYGVNS. Written as DNA, the CDR3 is TGTGCCAGCAGTGAAGCGGGATCTAAAGAGACCCAGTACTTC. Protein product: CASSEAGSKETQYF.

This rearrangement joins TRBV11-2 to TRBJ2-2; weak D call: TRBD2 (6 bases). CDR3 length: 14 residues. The germline V and J ends were trimmed by 4 bases and 3 bases, with 9 bases remaining between them. Germline V CDR1 and CDR2: SGHAT, FQNNGV. The CDR3 DNA sequence: TGTGCCAGCAGCTCGGGACTTGACACCGGGGAGCTGTTTTTT. Amino acids: CASSSGLDTGELFF.

About this clone: The sample carries other DNA sequences with the same CDR3. J is TRBJ2-1 and V is TRBV3-1 (or the pseudogene TRBV3-2); 12 bases are shared with TRBD2. Germline V CDR1 and CDR2: LGHDT, YNNKEL (reference sequence). V dropped 4 bases and J dropped 4; count of bases not matched to a gene: 8. This CDR3 region has 17 residues. This chain's CDR3 is CASSPQGTSGPYNEQFF. In DNA, the CDR3 is TGTGCCAGCAGCCCTCAGGGGACTAGCGGGCCATACAATGAGCAGTTCTTC.

The rearrangement links TRBV7-2 to TRBJ1-1; 8 bases agree with TRBD1. This CDR3 spans 13 amino acids. The germline V gene encodes CDR1 SGHTA and CDR2 FQGNSA. Trimming took 3 bases from V and 7 from J; bases not matched to a gene: 4. The CDR3 loop is CASSFRTGNEAFF. CDR3 DNA sequence: TGTGCCAGCAGCTTTCGGACAGGGAATGAAGCTTTCTTT.

The V gene is TRBV28, the J gene TRBJ1-2, with D possibly being TRBD1 (6 bases). CDR1 is MDHEN, CDR2 SYDVKM, per germline. Between the trimmed V and J ends, which lost 2 bases and 4 bases, there was a span of 14 bases. CDR3 length equals 15 residues. CDR3 region: CASSLKGGVFYGYTF. CDR3 sequence (DNA): TGTGCCAGCAGTTTAAAAGGGGGGGTATTCTATGGCTACACCTTC.

The CDR3 nucleotides are TGTGCCAGCAGTGTACAGGAGAACACTGAAGCTTTCTTT. Translating gives CASSVQENTEAFF. The V and J genes are TRBV9 and TRBJ1-1; TRBD1 is a possible D gene (5 bases). With 5 bases removed from V and 1 base from J, the gap between germline ends came to 9 bases. The CDR3 is 13 residues long. CDR1 is SGDLS and CDR2 is YYNGEE in the germline V gene. Based on the CDR3 plus reference TRBV9 and TRBJ1-1, the full variable domain is DSGVTQTPKHLITATGQRVTLRCSPRSGDLSVYWYQQSLDQGLQFLIQYYNGEERAKGNILERFSAQQFPDLHSELNLSSLELGDSALYFCASSVQENTEAFFGQGTRLTVV.

This chain joins TRBV6-5 and TRBJ2-5; D possibly corresponds to TRBD1 (5 bases). The germline gives CDR1 MNHEY, CDR2 SVGAGI. This CDR3 is built from 11 residues. Deletions cut 4 bases from V and 5 bases from J, with 5 bases between. CDR3 in amino acids: CASSWGETQYF. CDR3 coding DNA: TGTGCCAGCAGTTGGGGCGAGACCCAGTACTTC.

The chain couples TRBV7-2 to TRBJ1-2, with TRBD1 matching over 7 bases. Germline V lookup: CDR1 SGHTA, CDR2 FQGNSA. The CDR3 totals 13 residues. The V and J ends lost 3 bases and 5 bases, in that order; junction bases with no gene match: 3. The DNA of the CDR3 is TGTGCCAGCAGCTTTGACAGGGAGTATGGCTACACCTTC. Protein sequence: CASSFDREYGYTF.

CDR3 coding DNA: TGTGCCAGCAGCGTAGCCGGCGGGTCGGAGACCCAGTACTTC. This translates into CASSVAGGSETQYF. The rearrangement links TRBV9 to TRBJ2-5, with D possibly matching TRBD2 (5 bases). The CDR3 sequence is 14 residues long. V was pared by 0 bases and J by 5 bases, with 11 bases between. The germline gives CDR1 SGDLS, CDR2 YYNGEE. Full variable domain (outside the CDR3, taken from reference TRBV9 and TRBJ2-5): DSGVTQTPKHLITATGQRVTLRCSPRSGDLSVYWYQQSLDQGLQFLIQYYNGEERAKGNILERFSAQQFPDLHSELNLSSLELGDSALYFCASSVAGGSETQYFGPGTRLLVL.

J is TRBJ2-3 and V is TRBV3-1 (or the pseudogene TRBV3-2); the D is unclear. CDR3 length: 13 amino acids. CDR1 and CDR2 (germline): LGHDT, YNNKEL (reference sequence). Trimming took off 4 bases at V and 6 bases at J, with 11 bases between the two ends. The CDR3 sequence: CASSLRTSDTQYF. CDR3 sequence (DNA): TGTGCCAGCAGCCTAAGAACTTCCGATACGCAGTATTTT.

V is TRBV5-5 and J is TRBJ2-7; 9 bases align to TRBD2. V lost 5 bases and J lost 3; bases outside the gene matches: 9. The CDR3 is made up of 15 amino acids. Germline V CDR1 and CDR2: SGHKS, YYEKEE (reference sequence). CDR3 loop: CASSFSGRMLYEQYF. The CDR3 nucleotides read TGTGCCAGCAGTTTTAGCGGGAGAATGCTCTACGAGCAGTACTTC.

The V gene is TRBV7-9, the J gene TRBJ1-1; D call uncertain. This CDR3 spans 13 amino acids. Germline CDR1 is SEHNR and CDR2 is FQNEAQ (reference sequence). The ends were cut back, 5 bases at V and 2 bases at J, with 9 bases in the middle. CDR3 in DNA: TGTGCCAGCAGCCCTCTTACTAACACTGAAGCTTTCTTT. Translated, it gives CASSPLTNTEAFF. The variable domain in full, completed from reference TRBV7-9 and TRBJ1-1, reads DTGVSQNPRHKITKRGQNVTFRCDPISEHNRLYWYRQTLGQGPEFLTYFQNEAQLEKSRLLSDRFSAERPKGSFSTLEIQRTEQGDSAMYLCASSPLTNTEAFFGQGTRLTVV.

The V call is TRBV7-9, the J call TRBJ1-6; D call uncertain. The CDR3 has 15 residues. Germline V gene sequence: CDR1 SEHNR, CDR2 FQNEAQ (reference sequence). Trimming took 1 base from V and 9 from J, leaving 13 bases between them. The CDR3 DNA follows: TGTGCCAGCAGCTTAGGTTGGAACGCGGGTTCACCCCTCCACTTT. This translates into CASSLGWNAGSPLHF.

This clone was counted between two and nine times. This rearrangement joins TRBV2 to TRBJ1-1; no definite D call. Trimming took off 6 bases at V and 4 bases at J, with 18 bases between the two ends. In germline, CDR1 is SNHLY, CDR2 FYNNEI. The CDR3 covers 15 residues. This CDR3 is CASRWAPLSPTEAFF. DNA of the CDR3: TGTGCCAGCAGGTGGGCCCCCTTGAGTCCCACTGAAGCTTTCTTT.

The rearrangement uses TRBV27 and TRBJ1-1; D not resolved. CDR3 size: 13 residues. Germline CDR1 is MNHEY and CDR2 is SMNVEV (reference sequence). Trimming cost V 2 bases and J 4 bases, with 8 bases left between them. The CDR3 DNA sequence: TGTGCCAGCAGTTTAAAGGAGTCCACTGAAGCTTTCTTT. As protein: CASSLKESTEAFF.

The chain uses TRBV28 and TRBJ1-4, with TRBD1 matching 7 bases. CDR3 length: 16 residues. The germline gives CDR1 MDHEN, CDR2 SYDVKM. After removal of 5 bases from V and 14 bases from J, the junction contained 20 bases not matched to a gene. Here the CDR3 DNA reads TGTGCCAGCAGTACCCGACAGGGTCCCTTCCTTGGGAAGCTGTTTTTT. Translated: CASSTRQGPFLGKLFF.

The chain joins TRBV4-3 to TRBJ2-7; 7 nucleotides agree with TRBD1. Germline CDR1 and CDR2: LGHNA and YSLEER. CDR3 length equals 18 residues. The J segment lost 0 bases and the V segment lost 0 bases, leaving 11 bases of the junction unmatched. CDR3 bases: TGCGCCAGCAGCCAAGAAGTCCTACAGGGGACCCGCTCCTACGAGCAGTACTTC. Amino acids: CASSQEVLQGTRSYEQYF.

The chain uses TRBV24-1 and TRBJ2-1; TRBD2 aligns across 15 bases. V lost 4 bases to trimming and J lost 0 bases; unmatched junction nucleotides: 6. The germline gives CDR1 KGHDR, CDR2 SFDVKD. The CDR3 runs to 19 residues. The CDR3 sequence is CATSDPGTSGRLSYNEQFF. CDR3 sequence (DNA): TGTGCCACCAGTGACCCCGGGACTAGCGGGAGGCTCTCCTACAATGAGCAGTTCTTC.

The J gene is TRBJ2-3, the V gene TRBV5-1, with a weak D call TRBD2 (6 bases). The CDR3 consists of 14 residues. V shed 0 bases and J shed 4 bases, with 9 bases lying between them. The V gene's germline CDR1 is SGHRS and CDR2 YFSETQ. CDR3 amino acids: CASSLGLVADTQYF. The DNA of the CDR3 is TGCGCCAGCAGCTTGGGACTAGTAGCAGATACGCAGTATTTT.

This clone showed up just once. The V call is TRBV5-6, the J call TRBJ1-5; a possible D gene is TRBD1 (5 bases). The CDR3 extends over 15 amino acids. Germline V CDR1 and CDR2: SGHDT, YYEEEE. The ends were cut back, 4 bases at V and 0 bases at J, with 11 bases in the middle. CDR3 sequence (DNA): TGTGCCAGCAGCCGGGAGGGGTATAGCAATCAGCCCCAGCATTTT. This sequence encodes CASSREGYSNQPQHF.